Listed below are T cell receptor beta chains from one sample, sequenced in a study of vaccination and CD4 T cells after COVID-19. One entry per CDR3 protein, called by TCRdb with MiXCR from the PCR reads. The repertoire holds approximately 10,000 distinct CDR3 sequences, 56% seen once, with 7.3% in the top ten. Their specific antigens are unknown. The source material was CD4+ T cells from blood, cultured in vitro. These receptors were obtained from a human donor who had recovered from COVID-19. Each CDR3 is given with its conserved first and last residue. A D gene is named only where the DNA matches it firmly. Size tells how often a clone was seen (once, few, many) or the class of an expanded clone, and some rows leave it out.

j_call v_call d_call clone_size cdr3_aa cdr3_nt
TRBJ2-2 TRBV2 - - CASSVLPTGELFF TGTGCCAGCAGTGTTCTACCCACCGGGGAGCTGTTTTTT
TRBJ2-5 TRBV24-1 - - CATSDSGAAGETQYF TGTGCCACCAGTGATTCCGGGGCAGCAGGCGAGACCCAGTACTTC
TRBJ1-6 TRBV12-3/TRBV12-4 - - CASSLGAPHSPLHF TGTGCCAGCAGTTTAGGAGCCCCCCATTCACCCCTCCACTTT
TRBJ2-4 TRBV24-1 TRBD1 few CATSDSQGGLAKNIQYF TGTGCCACCAGTGACTCACAGGGGGGTTTAGCCAAAAACATTCAGTACTTC
TRBJ2-5 TRBV20-1 TRBD1 few CSAPNFRGPQGETQYF TGCAGTGCTCCAAACTTCAGGGGGCCGCAGGGAGAGACCCAGTACTTC
TRBJ2-7 TRBV6-1 - once CATSGIDEQYF TGTGCCACTTCAGGGATCGACGAGCAGTACTTC
TRBJ2-5 TRBV7-6 - - CASSLGFSGPETQYF TGTGCCAGCAGCTTAGGATTCTCAGGGCCAGAGACCCAGTACTTC
TRBJ1-5 TRBV24-1 - - CATSDPRQNQPQHF TGTGCCACCAGTGACCCTAGACAAAATCAGCCCCAGCATTTT
TRBJ1-5 TRBV12-3/TRBV12-4 - - CASRLSSFNQPQHF TGTGCCAGCAGACTCTCGAGTTTCAATCAGCCCCAGCATTTT
TRBJ2-1 TRBV6-1 - - CASKGQEGSSGTAGLYEQFF TGTGCCAGTAAGGGACAGGAGGGTTCTAGCGGGACGGCCGGGTTGTATGAGCAGTTCTTC
TRBJ2-5 TRBV20-1 TRBD2 large CSASKAGGPETQYF TGCAGTGCTAGCAAAGCGGGGGGGCCAGAGACCCAGTACTTC
TRBJ1-4 TRBV20-1 - - CSARGLGVGEKLFF TGCAGTGCTAGAGGTCTCGGGGTTGGTGAAAAACTGTTTTTT
TRBJ2-5 TRBV14 - - CASSHLGAEETQYF TGTGCCAGCAGCCATTTAGGGGCCGAGGAGACCCAGTACTTC
TRBJ2-7 TRBV5-4 - - CASSKNYEQYF TGTGCCAGCAGCAAAAACTACGAGCAGTACTTC
TRBJ1-5 TRBV20-1 - - CSARGEGFYGNQPQHF TGCAGTGCTAGAGGTGAGGGCTTCTATGGCAATCAGCCCCAGCATTTT
TRBJ1-2 TRBV20-1 - - CSAFMGVDRYTF TGCAGTGCTTTTATGGGGGTAGACCGCTACACCTTC
TRBJ2-5 TRBV20-1 TRBD1 - CSARSGQAEETQYF TGCAGTGCTAGATCTGGACAGGCCGAAGAGACCCAGTACTTC
TRBJ1-2 TRBV7-8 - - CASSLVASYGYTF TGTGCCAGCAGCTTAGTAGCTAGCTATGGCTACACCTTC
TRBJ2-2 TRBV21-1 - medium-sized CASSKGPPPSGGVNTGELFF TGTGCCAGCAGCAAAGGGCCACCACCAAGCGGTGGGGTGAACACCGGGGAGCTGTTTTTT
TRBJ2-3 TRBV30 - - CAWDTVGTQYF TGTGCCTGGGACACGGTGGGTACGCAGTATTTT
TRBJ1-2 TRBV2 - few CASSVGRFNYGYTF TGTGCCAGCAGTGTAGGGAGATTTAACTATGGCTACACCTTC
TRBJ2-3 TRBV19 - - CASSRGTRPDTQYF TGTGCCAGTAGTCGAGGGACCCGCCCAGATACGCAGTATTTT
TRBJ2-7 TRBV11-2 - - CASSLDFAGREQYF TGTGCCAGCAGCTTAGATTTTGCAGGGAGGGAGCAGTACTTC
TRBJ1-5 TRBV6-1 - few CASSEGGSSSGNQPQHF TGTGCCAGCAGTGAAGGGGGCAGCTCGTCGGGCAATCAGCCCCAGCATTTT
TRBJ2-2 TRBV5-8 - few CASSSGRITNTGELFF TGTGCCAGCAGCTCCGGACGGATTACGAACACCGGGGAGCTGTTTTTT
TRBJ1-2 TRBV12-3/TRBV12-4 - - CASSLAQGYYGYTF TGTGCCAGCAGTTTAGCCCAGGGATACTATGGCTACACCTTC
TRBJ2-5 TRBV30 TRBD1 - CAWSGTGGGKTQYF TGTGCCTGGAGTGGGACAGGGGGCGGAAAGACCCAGTACTTC
TRBJ2-1 TRBV10-1 TRBD2 - CASSESGGGAYNEQFF TGCGCCAGCAGTGAGTCTGGCGGGGGTGCATACAATGAGCAGTTCTTC
TRBJ1-6 TRBV12-3/TRBV12-4 - - CASSGVQSNSPLHF TGTGCCAGCAGCGGCGTCCAGAGTAATTCACCCCTCCACTTT
TRBJ2-1 TRBV6-1 - - CASNLWRDEQFF TGTGCCAGCAACTTATGGAGGGATGAGCAGTTCTTC
TRBJ1-2 TRBV20-1 - few CSVFESYGYTF TGCAGCGTCTTTGAATCCTATGGCTACACCTTC
TRBJ2-2 TRBV6-5 - - CASSLTRNTGELFF TGTGCCAGCAGTTTGACTCGGAACACCGGGGAGCTGTTTTTT
TRBJ1-6 TRBV27 - - CASKLGGSYNSPLHF TGTGCCAGCAAACTCGGAGGCTCCTATAATTCACCCCTCCACTTT
TRBJ1-1 TRBV6-1 - once CASSPHMNTEAFF TGTGCCAGCAGTCCGCACATGAACACTGAAGCTTTCTTT
TRBJ1-3 TRBV5-8 - few CASSQRGGNTIYF TGTGCCAGCAGCCAAAGGGGCGGAAACACCATATATTTT
TRBJ1-1 TRBV7-2 - - CASSLGGRRAFF TGTGCCAGCAGCTTAGGGGGCAGGAGGGCTTTCTTT
TRBJ2-5 TRBV11-2 - few CASSSQVVQETQYF TGTGCCAGCAGCTCACAGGTGGTGCAAGAGACCCAGTACTTC
TRBJ1-2 TRBV6-4 - - CASSARPQTDRSYTF TGTGCCAGCAGTGCGAGGCCCCAGACCGATCGTAGCTACACCTTC
TRBJ1-2 TRBV10-3 TRBD1 - CAIRVSGGDGYTF TGTGCCATCAGGGTATCAGGGGGAGATGGCTACACCTTC
TRBJ2-1 TRBV12-3/TRBV12-4 - once CASILQGGSYNEQFF TGTGCCAGCATCCTGCAGGGCGGGTCCTACAATGAGCAGTTCTTC
TRBJ1-2 TRBV20-1 TRBD1 few CSAQTGGEGYTF TGCAGTGCTCAGACAGGGGGCGAAGGCTACACCTTC
TRBJ2-7 TRBV20-1 TRBD2 - CSAATPSGGARAEQYF TGCAGTGCTGCAACCCCTAGCGGGGGGGCAAGGGCCGAGCAGTACTTC
TRBJ1-1 TRBV5-8 - - CASSSGLLNTEAFF TGTGCCAGCAGTTCGGGACTCCTTAACACTGAAGCTTTCTTT
TRBJ1-5 TRBV24-1 - - CATRQNNQPQHF TGTGCCACCCGACAGAACAATCAGCCCCAGCATTTT
TRBJ2-3 TRBV2 TRBD1 - CASSGSTGADTQYF TGTGCCAGCAGTGGTTCAACAGGGGCAGATACGCAGTATTTT
TRBJ1-2 TRBV20-1 TRBD1 few CSARDEGARGYTF TGCAGTGCTAGAGATGAGGGGGCTCGAGGCTACACCTTC
TRBJ1-2 TRBV30 - few CAWSGGIHYGYTF TGTGCCTGGAGTGGGGGGATCCACTATGGCTACACCTTC
TRBJ1-6 TRBV7-2 TRBD1 - CASSVDRTGNSPLHF TGTGCCAGCAGCGTAGATCGGACAGGGAATTCACCCCTCCACTTT
TRBJ2-5 TRBV7-9 TRBD2 - CASSFGLAGVETQYF TGTGCCAGCAGCTTTGGACTAGCGGGAGTAGAGACCCAGTACTTC
TRBJ2-7 TRBV30 - - CAWRAGGAGEEQYF TGTGCCTGGAGAGCGGGCGGTGCTGGGGAAGAGCAGTACTTC
TRBJ1-1 TRBV20-1 - once CSARDADTLNTEAFF TGCAGTGCTAGAGATGCGGACACTTTGAACACTGAAGCTTTCTTT
TRBJ2-7 TRBV6-1 - - CASRRSRDTSYEQYF TGTGCCAGCAGACGGTCCCGGGACACCTCCTACGAGCAGTACTTC
TRBJ1-2 TRBV6-1 - - CASRTGSNYGYTF TGTGCCAGCAGAACCGGGTCTAACTATGGCTACACCTTC
TRBJ1-3 TRBV27 - medium-sized CASSLRRGGNTIYF TGTGCCAGCAGTTTGCGGAGGGGTGGAAACACCATATATTTT
TRBJ1-2 TRBV20-1 - - CSARDRIRNGYTF TGCAGTGCTAGAGACCGCATCAGAAATGGCTACACCTTC
TRBJ2-5 TRBV20-1 - once CSATFTRDPLRETQYF TGCAGTGCTACATTTACCCGGGACCCATTAAGGGAGACCCAGTACTTC
TRBJ2-5 TRBV20-1 - - CSAIREGVGETQYF TGCAGTGCTATCCGTGAGGGAGTTGGAGAGACCCAGTACTTC
TRBJ2-5 TRBV2 TRBD2 - CASSEGGWQTQYF TGTGCCAGCAGTGAGGGGGGGTGGCAGACCCAGTACTTC